This T cell receptor (beta chain) was identified in a study of blood T cell repertoires in COVID-19. Study details: Samples of COVID-19 (acute and convalescent) were obtained from the United States, Italy and Spain.

V lost 6 bases and J lost 5; bases outside the gene matches: 5. The CDR3 is 14 amino acids. Germline V CDR1 and CDR2: SGHNT, YYREEE (reference sequence). Participants classified as exposed had met a COVID-19 case within 2 weeks before study entry. TCRdb's table, derived via immunoSEQ multiplex PCR, lists solely in-frame clones and lacks some. The sample shows hundreds of thousands of clones, 85% to 90% of them seen only once. The sequenced material came from PBMCs or T cells enriched from blood (not recorded which). The chain is built from TRBV5-4 and TRBJ2-3; 11 bases line up with TRBD2. The origin of this receptor is a woman in her 50s who had been exposed to COVID-19. The CDR3 region is CASNVAGGRDTQYF. CDR3 DNA: TGTGCCAGCAACGTAGCGGGGGGGAGAGATACGCAGTATTTT.